Following are 5 T cell receptor beta chains from one sample sequenced in a study of spatial heterogeneity in lung cancer (dated by TCRdb to about 2019). Library method: 5' RACE. Instrument on record: NextSeq 500. TCRdb redid the processing of the public reads, applying fastp at Q25 and MiXCR, and retained in-frame beta chains. Under each unique CDR3 protein, matching rows form one entry showing the most common genes and DNA. A total of roughly 7,700 distinct CDR3 sequences appear in this sample, 12% of them only once. Together, the top ten hold roughly 11% of the sample. The time point label corresponds to: sample taken at primary tumor resection. Broad study findings and their caveats: The tumor nonsynonymous mutation count correlated with the number of expanded intratumoral alpha and beta TCRs.

No antigens are known for them. Sequencing used lung tumor tissue, obtained at surgery. The source is a male donor with early-stage non-small cell lung cancer.

This clonotype was seen ten or more times. For a library built for alpha chains, this beta chain is a stray read; little rests on its size. The CDR3 coding sequence is TGCGCCAGCAGCCCGTCCTTGGGACAGGGGTCCTACGAGCAGTACTTC. Amino acids: CASSPSLGQGSYEQYF. The chain uses TRBV5-1 and TRBJ2-7; 10 positions match TRBD1. The CDR3 has 16 residues. V dropped 4 bases and J dropped 1; count of bases not matched to a gene: 8. Germline V gene sequence: CDR1 SGHRS, CDR2 YFSETQ.

Points on this clonotype: Because this beta chain is a stray read in a library intended to capture alpha chains, its abundance should not be given much weight. V is TRBV28 and J is TRBJ1-5, with a possible D match to TRBD1 (5 bases). V was trimmed by 7 bases and J by 4 bases, leaving 8 bases between them. This CDR3 region has 12 residues. Germline loops: CDR1 MDHEN, CDR2 SYDVKM. Here the CDR3 DNA reads TGTGCCAGCACCCAGGGTAATCAGCCCCAGCATTTT. Translating gives CASTQGNQPQHF.

This clonotype is labeled medium-sized. This beta chain represents an off-target read in a library built for alpha chains; its size is of limited meaning. V is TRBV20-1 and J is TRBJ2-4; D not resolved. Germline CDR1 and CDR2: DFQATT and SNEGSKA (reference sequence). The CDR3 has 16 residues. Trimming removed 4 bases from V and 0 bases from J, with 16 bases in between. CDR3 amino acids: CSATLRTALAKNIQYF. In nucleotides, the CDR3 is TGCAGTGCTACGTTAAGGACGGCGTTAGCCAAAAACATTCAGTACTTC.

In the case of this clonotype: Because the library targeted alpha chains, this beta chain is an off-target read whose size means little. This chain joins TRBV29-1 and TRBJ2-3; 7 bases agree with TRBD2. Looked up from germline, CDR1 is SQVTM and CDR2 is ANQGSEA. V was clipped by 4 bases and J by 0 bases; unmatched bases: 7. This CDR3 contains 15 residues. The CDR3 sequence: CSVAPLRGSTDTQYF. The CDR3 DNA is TGCAGCGTTGCCCCCCTGCGGGGGAGCACAGATACGCAGTATTTT.

This clonotype is deemed medium-sized (0.01 to 0.1%). This beta chain is an unintended read in a library built for alpha chains; its size means little. The V call is TRBV7-9, the J call TRBJ1-2; 9 bases match TRBD1. The CDR3 length is 15 residues. The V segment lost 1 base and the J segment 7 bases; nucleotides outside the gene matches: 7. Germline V gene data show CDR1 as SEHNR and CDR2 as FQNEAQ (reference sequence). This CDR3 reads CASSLDLGQGSGYTF. CDR3 coding DNA: TGTGCCAGCAGCTTAGATTTGGGACAGGGAAGTGGCTACACCTTC. The variable domain in full, completed from reference TRBV7-9 and TRBJ1-2, reads DTGVSQNPRHKITKRGQNVTFRCDPISEHNRLYWYRQTLGQGPEFLTYFQNEAQLEKSRLLSDRFSAERPKGSFSTLEIQRTEQGDSAMYLCASSLDLGQGSGYTFGSGTRLTVV.